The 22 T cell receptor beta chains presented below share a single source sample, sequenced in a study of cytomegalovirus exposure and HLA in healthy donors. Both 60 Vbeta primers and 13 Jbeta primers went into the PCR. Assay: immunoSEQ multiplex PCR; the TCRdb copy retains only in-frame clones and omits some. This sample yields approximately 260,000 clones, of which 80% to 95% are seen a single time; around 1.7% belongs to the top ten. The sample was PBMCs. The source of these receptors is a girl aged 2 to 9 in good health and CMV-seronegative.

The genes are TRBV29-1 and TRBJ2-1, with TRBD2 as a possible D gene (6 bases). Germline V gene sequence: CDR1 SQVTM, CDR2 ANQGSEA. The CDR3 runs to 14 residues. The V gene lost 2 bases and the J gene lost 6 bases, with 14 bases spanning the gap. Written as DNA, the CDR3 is TGCAGCGTTGAATTGGTCGGGAGAGGCAATGAGCAGTTCTTC. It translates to CSVELVGRGNEQFF.

CDR3 protein: CASSFSSTRYGYTF. The CDR3 bases are TGTGCCAGCAGCTTTAGCTCGACTCGCTATGGCTACACCTTC. The rearrangement uses TRBV5-6 and TRBJ1-2; no firm D call. Germline CDR1 and CDR2: SGHDT and YYEEEE. This CDR3 is 14 amino acids long. V shed 2 bases and J shed 4 bases, with 12 bases lying between them. The full variable domain, rest sourced from reference TRBV5-6 and TRBJ1-2, is DAGVTQSPTHLIKTRGQQVTLRCSPKSGHDTVSWYQQALGQGPQFIFQYYEEEERQRGNFPDRFSGHQFPNYSSELNVNALLLGDSALYLCASSFSSTRYGYTFGSGTRLTVV.

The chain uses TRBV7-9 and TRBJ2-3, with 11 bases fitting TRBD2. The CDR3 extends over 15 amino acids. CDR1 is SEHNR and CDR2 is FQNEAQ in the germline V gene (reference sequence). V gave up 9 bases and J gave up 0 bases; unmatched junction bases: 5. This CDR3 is CASVGLAESTDTQYF. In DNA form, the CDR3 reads TGTGCCAGTGTGGGACTAGCGGAAAGCACAGATACGCAGTATTTT. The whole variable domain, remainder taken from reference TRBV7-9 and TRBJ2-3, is DTGVSQNPRHKITKRGQNVTFRCDPISEHNRLYWYRQTLGQGPEFLTYFQNEAQLEKSRLLSDRFSAERPKGSFSTLEIQRTEQGDSAMYLCASVGLAESTDTQYFGPGTRLTVL.

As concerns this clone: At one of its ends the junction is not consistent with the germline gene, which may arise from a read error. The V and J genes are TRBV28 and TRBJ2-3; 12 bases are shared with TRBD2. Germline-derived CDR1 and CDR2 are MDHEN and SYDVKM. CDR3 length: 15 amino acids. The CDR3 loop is CASSPSGGATDAQYF. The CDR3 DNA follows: TGTGCCAGCAGTCCTAGCGGGGGGGCCACAGATGCGCAGTATTTT.

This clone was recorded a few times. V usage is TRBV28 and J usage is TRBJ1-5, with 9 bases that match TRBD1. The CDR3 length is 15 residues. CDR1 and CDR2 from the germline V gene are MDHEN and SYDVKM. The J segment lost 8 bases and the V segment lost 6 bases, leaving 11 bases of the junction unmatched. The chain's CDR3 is CASRPGQGVWEPQHF. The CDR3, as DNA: TGTGCCAGCAGACCGGGACAGGGAGTCTGGGAGCCCCAGCATTTT.

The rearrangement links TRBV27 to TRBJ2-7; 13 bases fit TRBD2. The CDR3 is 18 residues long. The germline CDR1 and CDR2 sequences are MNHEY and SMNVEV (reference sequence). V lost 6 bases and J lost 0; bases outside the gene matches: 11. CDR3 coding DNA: TGTGCCAGCAGAATCACCGGGACTAGCGGGACTAGCTCCTACGAGCAGTACTTC. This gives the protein CASRITGTSGTSSYEQYF.

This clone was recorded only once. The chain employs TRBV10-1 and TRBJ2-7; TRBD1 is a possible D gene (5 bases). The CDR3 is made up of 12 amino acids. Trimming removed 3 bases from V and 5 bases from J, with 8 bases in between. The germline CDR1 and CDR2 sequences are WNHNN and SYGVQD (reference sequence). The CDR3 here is CASSDWGHEQYF. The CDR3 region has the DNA TGCGCCAGCAGTGATTGGGGCCACGAGCAGTACTTC.

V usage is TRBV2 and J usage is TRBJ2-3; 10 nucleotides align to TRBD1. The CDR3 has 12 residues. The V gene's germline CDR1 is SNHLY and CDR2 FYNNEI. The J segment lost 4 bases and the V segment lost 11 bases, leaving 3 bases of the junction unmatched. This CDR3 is CAGGTGADTQYF. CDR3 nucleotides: TGTGCCGGAGGGACAGGGGCAGATACGCAGTATTTT.

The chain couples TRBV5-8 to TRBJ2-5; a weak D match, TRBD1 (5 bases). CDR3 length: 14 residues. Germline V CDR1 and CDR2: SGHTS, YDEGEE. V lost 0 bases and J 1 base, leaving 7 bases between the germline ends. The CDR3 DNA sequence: TGTGCCAGCAGCTTGGGACAGTCCCAAGAGACCCAGTACTTC. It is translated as CASSLGQSQETQYF.

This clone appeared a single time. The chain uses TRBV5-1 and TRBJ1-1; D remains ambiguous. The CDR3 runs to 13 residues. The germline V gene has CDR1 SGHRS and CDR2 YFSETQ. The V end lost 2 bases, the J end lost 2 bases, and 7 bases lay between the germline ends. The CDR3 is CASSFGTNTEAFF. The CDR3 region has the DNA TGCGCCAGCAGCTTCGGTACTAACACTGAAGCTTTCTTT. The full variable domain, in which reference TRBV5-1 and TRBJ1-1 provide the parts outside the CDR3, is KAGVTQTPRYLIKTRGQQVTLSCSPISGHRSVSWYQQTPGQGLQFLFEYFSETQRNKGNFPGRFSGRQFSNSRSEMNVSTLELGDSALYLCASSFGTNTEAFFGQGTRLTVV.

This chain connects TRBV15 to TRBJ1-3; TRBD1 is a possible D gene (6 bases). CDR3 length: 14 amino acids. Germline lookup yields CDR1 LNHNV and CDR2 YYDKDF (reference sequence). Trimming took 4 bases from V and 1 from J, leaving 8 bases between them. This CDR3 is CATSKQGSGNTIYF. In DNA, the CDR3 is TGTGCCACCAGCAAACAGGGTTCTGGAAACACCATATATTTT.

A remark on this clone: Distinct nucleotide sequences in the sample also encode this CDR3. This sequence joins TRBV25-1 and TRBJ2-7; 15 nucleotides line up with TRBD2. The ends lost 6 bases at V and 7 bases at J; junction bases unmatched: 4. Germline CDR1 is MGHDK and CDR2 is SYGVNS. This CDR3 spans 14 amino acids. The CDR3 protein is CASSGLAGGREQYF. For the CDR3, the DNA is TGTGCCAGCAGCGGACTAGCGGGGGGGCGAGAGCAGTACTTC.

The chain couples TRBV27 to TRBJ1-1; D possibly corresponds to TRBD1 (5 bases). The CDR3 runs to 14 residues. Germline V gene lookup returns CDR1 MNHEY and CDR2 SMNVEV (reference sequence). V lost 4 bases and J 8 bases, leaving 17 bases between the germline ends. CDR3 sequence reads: CASSYLIGSGEAFF. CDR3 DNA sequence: TGTGCCAGCAGTTACTTGATTGGATCAGGGGAAGCTTTCTTT.

This chain's CDR3 is CASSPGPSYEQYF. CDR3 coding DNA: TGTGCCAGCAGCCCAGGTCCCTCCTACGAGCAGTACTTC. The chain carries TRBV7-9 and TRBJ2-5, with D hard to call. The closer fit of TRBJ2-7 to the DNA end suggests the J call may be wrong. CDR3 size: 13 residues. Germline V lookup: CDR1 SEHNR, CDR2 FQNEAQ (reference sequence).

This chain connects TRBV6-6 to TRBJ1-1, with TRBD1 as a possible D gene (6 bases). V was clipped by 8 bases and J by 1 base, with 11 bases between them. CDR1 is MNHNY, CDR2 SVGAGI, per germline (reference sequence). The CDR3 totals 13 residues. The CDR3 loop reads CASEGDQNTEAFF. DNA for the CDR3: TGTGCCAGCGAGGGGGATCAGAACACTGAAGCTTTCTTT.

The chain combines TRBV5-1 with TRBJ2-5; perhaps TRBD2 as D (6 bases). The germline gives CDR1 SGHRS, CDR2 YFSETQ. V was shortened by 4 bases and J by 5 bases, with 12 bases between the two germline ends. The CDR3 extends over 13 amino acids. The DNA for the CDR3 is TGCGCCAGCAGCCGACCGGGGGACGAGACCCAGTACTTC. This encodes CASSRPGDETQYF.

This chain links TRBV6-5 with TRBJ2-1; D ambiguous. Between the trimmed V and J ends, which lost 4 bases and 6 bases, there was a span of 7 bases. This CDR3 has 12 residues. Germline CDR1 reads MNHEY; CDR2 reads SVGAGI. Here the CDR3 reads CASSSSGNEQFF. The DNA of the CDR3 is TGTGCCAGCAGTTCATCCGGCAATGAGCAGTTCTTC.

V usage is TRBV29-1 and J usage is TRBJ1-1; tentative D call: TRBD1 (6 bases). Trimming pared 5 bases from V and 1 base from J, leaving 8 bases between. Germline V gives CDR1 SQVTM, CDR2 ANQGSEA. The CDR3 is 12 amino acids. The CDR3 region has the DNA TGCAGCGTTCTGACAGGGAACACTGAAGCTTTCTTT. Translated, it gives CSVLTGNTEAFF.

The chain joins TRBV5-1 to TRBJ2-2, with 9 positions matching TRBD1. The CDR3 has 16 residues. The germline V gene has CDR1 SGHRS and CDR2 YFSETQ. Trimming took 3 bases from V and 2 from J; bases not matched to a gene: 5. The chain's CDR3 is CASSSAGQGNTGELFF. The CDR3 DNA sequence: TGCGCCAGCAGCTCCGCGGGACAGGGCAACACCGGGGAGCTGTTTTTT.

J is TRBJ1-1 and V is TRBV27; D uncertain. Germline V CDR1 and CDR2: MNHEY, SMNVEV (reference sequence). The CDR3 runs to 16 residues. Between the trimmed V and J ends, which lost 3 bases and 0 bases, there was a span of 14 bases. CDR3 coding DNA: TGTGCCAGCAGTTTGCTACCGCCTACGATGAACACTGAAGCTTTCTTT. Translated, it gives CASSLLPPTMNTEAFF.

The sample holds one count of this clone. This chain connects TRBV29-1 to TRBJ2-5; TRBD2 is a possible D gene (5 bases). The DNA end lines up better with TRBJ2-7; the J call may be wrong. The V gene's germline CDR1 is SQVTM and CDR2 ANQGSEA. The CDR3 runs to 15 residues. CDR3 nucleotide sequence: TGCAGCGTTGAAACGCCCCGGGGTTCGACCTACGAGCAGTACTTC. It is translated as CSVETPRGSTYEQYF.

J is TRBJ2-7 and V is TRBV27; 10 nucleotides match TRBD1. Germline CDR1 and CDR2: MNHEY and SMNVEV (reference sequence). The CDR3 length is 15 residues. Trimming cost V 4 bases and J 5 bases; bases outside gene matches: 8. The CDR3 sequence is CASSSRDRGSHEQYF. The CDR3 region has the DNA TGTGCCAGCAGTTCGCGGGACAGGGGTTCCCACGAGCAGTACTTC.